This T cell receptor (beta chain) was identified in a study of cytomegalovirus exposure and HLA in healthy donors (dated by TCRdb to between 2016 and 2019). Notes on the research overall: In an earlier analysis of roughly 500 of the donors, approximately 300 Gb of sequence data and some 120 million unique TCR beta sequences from approximately 180 million T cells were reported. Genome-wide SNP genotypes for about three fifths of the roughly 670 donors were used in a later genetic analysis, which treated that subset as a discovery cohort. Across some 400 genotyped donors of the cohort, an average of approximately 200,000 unique TCR beta nucleotide sequences per donor were sequenced, and around 20% of those sequences were non-productive. Among the roughly 410 genotyped donors, around 81% belonged to the genetic ancestry cluster associated with self-reported Caucasian donors. High-throughput TCR immunosequencing, statistical association of individual TCRs with disease status, and machine learning were combined to predict cytomegalovirus infection status. The study was designed to test whether signatures of past pathogen exposure could be identified by cataloging public T cell receptors. Roughly five DR-DQ haplotypes were treated as single units for association and clustering because of strong linkage in the cohort. Using immunosequencing, the study profiled T cell repertoires from some 670 subjects and related those repertoires to cytomegalovirus serostatus. To decide whether each TCR beta V gene segment behaved as functional or pseudogenic, an earlier analysis of some 540 of the donors relied on high-throughput TCR beta sequencing. HLA typing covered class I and class II loci at four-digit resolution. All discovery cohort repertoires had been generated using a single sequencing platform. Along with the approximately 700-subject first cohort, a separate validation cohort of roughly 110 different subjects was used. The later analysis used no new phenotypic data to find candidate immune exposures, relying instead on TCR beta sequences and their occurrence across donors. Donor age, sex, ethnicity and CMV serostatus were compiled alongside the repertoire data. The number of donors typed differed by locus, with about 629-640 for A, B, C, DRB1 and DQB1, roughly 550 for DQA1, over 600 for DPA1, and under 490 for DPB1. A later analysis re-examined previously published TCR beta repertoires from 610 or so donors and added high-resolution HLA genotyping to investigate patterns of TCR occurrence. An early release covering about 600 HLA-typed donors comprised approximately 300 gigabases of sequencing data and tens of millions of unique TCR sequences.

Study-wide findings and limitations: The cohort was sequenced for TCR beta chains only, and without alpha or paired-chain data the features that could be detected were limited. Presence/absence analyses assumed roughly uniform sequencing depth across donors, an assumption that may not hold. CMV serostatus was the only immune exposure information available for the cohort. In an earlier analysis of a few hundred of the donors, most TCR beta V segments were observed in productive rearrangements about 87% or about 30% of the time, broadly matching IMGT annotations. Linkage disequilibrium might explain the correlated functional status among segregating V segments, but an unknown experimental factor could not be ruled out. Cytomegalovirus status was reported to be diagnosed by the classifier with high specificity and sensitivity in both the original and validation cohorts. Three of the identified cytomegalovirus-associated TCR beta chains were confirmed in vitro to be specific for cytomegalovirus antigens. The authors suggested that the approach could potentially be generalized to other disease states and immunological phenotypes. A cluster of highly shared sequence variants was judged likely to represent a technical artifact of the sequencing pipeline. Some IMGT-functional V segments, including TRBV6-2 and TRBV6-3, could not be distinguished by the 87-base-pair reads and were therefore excluded. Because HLA typing was unavailable for some donors at each locus, only the typed subset was used in association tests. Because counts were too low, roughly 16 rarely observed V segments, including chromosome 9 orphons, were left out of the earlier analysis of several hundred of the donors. According to a later genetic analysis, donors in an Asian-associated ancestry cluster had fewer N-insertions in productive TCRs than the approximately 630-donor mean. Specific HLA alleles were associated with some 15,000 TCR beta sequences at a false discovery rate of 0.05 in a later analysis. Across donors, most TCR sequences were observed very rarely, whereas some public TCRs were present in many individuals. Most CMV-associated TCR beta chains appeared to be HLA-restricted in a later analysis, and the HLA associations seemed to be driven largely by CMV exposure. Assigning TCR associations to individual alleles was difficult when HLA alleles, especially DR and DQ, strongly co-occurred. According to a later analysis, parvovirus B19, influenza, CMV and Epstein-Barr virus appeared linked to several top co-occurrence clusters. A further reported finding was that TCR beta sequences accurately predicted the HLA-A and HLA-B alleles for most subjects in the first cohort. In a later analysis, the rate of TCR association differed among HLA loci, with DRB1 alleles having the most associated TCRs and HLA-C alleles having the fewest. In the study, around 150 TCR beta chains were listed as associated with cytomegalovirus. A later genetic analysis associated a missense DCLRE1C variant with V-gene and J-gene trimming of TCR beta chains, and an independent cohort replicated the association. In a later analysis, HLA-associated TCR beta chains showed more clonal expansion and lower generation probabilities than non-associated chains that were equally common.

Ends trimmed: V by 2 bases, J by 3 bases; bases unmatched to a gene: 5. CDR1 is given as MNHEY and CDR2 as SVGAGI, both from the germline V gene. The CDR3 contains 15 residues, cysteine and phenylalanine counted. The retained sequence is limited to the CDR3, 45 bases, with the frame set at the first base. In total, about 650 healthy bone marrow donors made up the cohort. At the time of sampling, all cohort members were nominally healthy, though unrecorded immune exposures were likely present. The donor tested CMV seronegative, placing the donor among the 300 to 450 seronegative members of the cohort. A peripheral blood sample was provided by each donor, and peripheral blood mononuclear cells were used for TCR beta sequencing. The Qiagen DNeasy Blood Extraction Kit was used to extract genomic DNA from the blood cell samples. Of note for this clone: This clone's antigen is unknown. No base quality values were provided; no much bigger clone lies one nucleotide off.

Library preparation was by the immunoSEQ multiplex PCR assay. The multiplex PCR relied on a mix of 60 forward primers for TCR Vbeta segments and 13 reverse primers for TCR Jbeta segments. Amplification of the CDR3 region of rearranged TCR beta genes was performed with a multiplex PCR assay on genomic DNA. On the Illumina HiSeq System, the amplified TCR beta libraries were sequenced as 87-base-pair reads. The authors' analysis ran thus. A later analysis counted approximately 76 million unique TCR beta chains across the 550 to 800 repertoires, and around 9.9 million of these chains were shared by at least two donors. Raw reads were error-corrected and collapsed into unique sequences with a nearest-neighbor algorithm that merged closely related sequences to remove PCR and sequencing errors. To assign V, D and J gene segments, CDR3 sequences were aligned to IMGT reference sequences. Each retained sequence needed at least a six-nucleotide match to both a V gene segment and a J gene segment. Rearrangements were called productive when the CDR3 lacked stop codons and stayed in frame with V and J; all others were non-productive. Following IMGT convention, CDR3 was defined as the stretch from the second conserved V-encoded cysteine to the conserved J-encoded phenylalanine. In an earlier analysis of approximately 500 of the donors, sequences lacking an unambiguous match to a single V gene segment were excluded. In an earlier analysis of approximately 560 of the donors, a V segment was called functional when productive rearrangements were above 56.7%, and segregating when the standard deviation between donors exceeded 5%. A statistical classification framework was developed to diagnose cytomegalovirus status using the catalog of TCR beta chain sequences. A later analysis assigned V and J genes by comparing TCR nucleotide sequences with IMGT/GENE-DB human TR gene sequences. Using the TCRdist pipeline, a later analysis assigned CDR3 sequences along with most-parsimonious VDJ recombination scenarios. In a later analysis, each TCR beta chain was defined by its CDR3 amino acid sequence together with its V-gene family, and reads lacking a unique V-gene family were excluded. As a way to deal with suspected cross-contamination and a sequencing artifact, a later analysis dropped 592 nucleotide sequences that were highly shared and had low generation probability. For each public chain, a later analysis derived a clonal expansion index from normalized ranks of inferred template counts within each repertoire. A later analysis computed generation probabilities with a VDJ recombination model fitted to out-of-frame rearrangements, and checked the results against IGoR. In a later analysis, hypergeometric tests were used to score TCR-TCR, TCR-HLA and TCR-CMV co-occurrence, with a repertoire-size bias correction applied to TCR pairs. A later analysis estimated false discovery rates by permuting HLA or CMV assignments 20 times. In a later analysis, co-occurring TCRs were grouped using DBSCAN, and TCRdist sequence similarity was added for clustering within HLA-allele-positive subsets. Repertoires with fewer than 30,000 or more than 120,000 public chains were left out of co-occurrence clustering, as were four to six repertoires with anomalous nucleotide sharing. The clones in this table, taken by TCRdb from immuneACCESS, are in-frame only. Not every clone is retained; where verified, under half of the shortfall comes from an unresolved V gene, and the cause of the rest is unknown. V, J and clone size reflect that table, while D and trimming were determined from the DNA. This sample comprises about 230,000 clones, about three quarters of them detected only once. The ten most abundant clones make up 0.45% to 0.5% of the sample.

The chain was built from TRBV6-5 and TRBJ2-7; a stretch of 9 junction bases matches TRBD2. Source material: PBMCs. This TCR was sampled from a boy aged 5 to 17 in good health and CMV-seronegative. CDR3 sequence: CASSYGRGGRYEQYF. The nucleotide sequence reads TGTGCCAGCAGTTACGGGCGGGGGGGCCGCTACGAGCAGTACTTC.